These 27 T cell receptor beta chains share one sample of origin, sequenced in a study of T cells in Graves' hyperthyroidism and ophthalmopathy. TCR beta CDR3 sequences were amplified from RNA transcripts. An initial round of RT-PCR targeting the TCR CDR3 relied on the HTBI primer set. TCRdb fed the multiplex PCR reads into MiXCR, producing one record per CDR3 protein. The table has 300,000 to 350,000 distinct CDR3 sequences, 11% to 15% seen once. The sample was blood. These receptors all come from a woman in her 30s with Graves' hyperthyroidism.

There are a few counts of this clonotype. The chain has TRBV5-1 and TRBJ1-1; D remains unclear. Germline V lookup: CDR1 SGHRS, CDR2 YFSETQ. This CDR3 has 12 amino acids. V gave up 2 bases and J gave up 6 bases, with 8 bases separating them. The CDR3 loop is CASSFGSSEAFF. The CDR3 bases are TGCGCCAGCAGCTTTGGCAGCTCTGAAGCTTTCTTT. Combining the CDR3 with reference TRBV5-1 and TRBJ1-1 gives the whole variable domain KAGVTQTPRYLIKTRGQQVTLSCSPISGHRSVSWYQQTPGQGLQFLFEYFSETQRNKGNFPGRFSGRQFSNSRSEMNVSTLELGDSALYLCASSFGSSEAFFGQGTRLTVV.

The CDR3 coding sequence is TGTGCCACCAGCAGAGATGGGAGATATCAAGAGACCCAGTACTTC. Its translation: CATSRDGRYQETQYF. The rearrangement joins TRBV15 to TRBJ2-5; tentatively, D is TRBD2 (5 bases). Germline-derived CDR1 and CDR2 are LNHNV and YYDKDF (reference sequence). The germline V and J ends were trimmed by 0 bases and 2 bases, with 10 bases remaining between them. CDR3 length: 15 amino acids.

The chain has TRBV7-9 and TRBJ2-1; possibly TRBD1 or TRBD2 for D (6 bases each). The ends were cut back, 6 bases at V and 3 bases at J, with 18 bases in the middle. This CDR3 spans 16 amino acids. Germline V CDR1 and CDR2: SEHNR, FQNEAQ (reference sequence). The CDR3 sequence is CASRLQGGNLYNEQFF. As DNA, the CDR3 is TGTGCCAGCAGGTTACAGGGCGGGAACCTCTACAATGAGCAGTTCTTC.

V is TRBV25-1 and J is TRBJ2-1, with D possibly matching TRBD1 (6 bases). V gave up 0 bases and J gave up 10 bases, with 13 bases separating them. There are 14 residues in the CDR3. Germline V gene lookup returns CDR1 MGHDK and CDR2 SYGVNS. CDR3 DNA sequence: TGTGCCAGCAGTGAATATGGTCTAGGGGGAGAGCAGTTCTTC. Its protein product is CASSEYGLGGEQFF.

This clonotype came up many times. This chain connects TRBV28 to TRBJ1-6, with 7 bases lining up with TRBD1. From germline, CDR1 is MDHEN and CDR2 SYDVKM. The CDR3 runs to 14 residues. V lost 4 bases, J lost 7 bases, and 4 bases stayed unmatched. CDR3 loop: CASSSTGPNSPLHF. The CDR3, as DNA: TGTGCCAGCAGTTCGACAGGGCCGAATTCACCCCTCCACTTT. The entire variable domain, with the rest obtained from reference TRBV28 and TRBJ1-6, is as follows: DVKVTQSSRYLVKRTGEKVFLECVQDMDHENMFWYRQDPGLGLRLIYFSYDVKMKEKGDIPEGYSVSREKKERFSLILESASTNQTSMYLCASSSTGPNSPLHFGNGTRLTVT.

There are many counts of this clonotype. This chain joins TRBV3-1 and TRBJ2-5; 8 bases fit TRBD2. Per the germline V gene, CDR1 is LGHDT and CDR2 is YNNKEL (reference sequence). The CDR3 is made up of 16 amino acids. The J segment lost 5 bases and the V segment lost 4 bases, leaving 12 bases of the junction unmatched. This CDR3 reads CASSPPRSGGRETQYF. The DNA of the CDR3 is TGTGCCAGCAGCCCGCCCCGGAGCGGGGGACGGGAGACCCAGTACTTC.

The gene calls are TRBV18 and TRBJ1-2, with D perhaps matching TRBD1 (6 bases). The CDR3 runs 13 residues. Trimming pared 4 bases from V and 2 bases from J, leaving 8 bases between. Per the germline V gene, CDR1 is KGHSH and CDR2 is LQKENI. The CDR3 loop reads CASSQTGNYGYTF. CDR3 DNA sequence: TGTGCCAGCTCACAAACAGGGAACTATGGCTACACCTTC.

The chain joins TRBV30 to TRBJ2-3, with 9 bases aligning to TRBD1. V was pared by 2 bases and J by 3 bases, with 9 bases of the junction left unmatched. This CDR3 is 16 amino acids long. CDR1 is GTSNPN, CDR2 SVGIG, per germline (reference sequence). DNA of the CDR3: TGTGCCTGGAGTTTCACCGGGACAGGGAAGACAGATACGCAGTATTTT. Amino acid sequence: CAWSFTGTGKTDTQYF.

This clonotype was observed at least ten times. The rearrangement uses TRBV6-1 and TRBJ1-5; D is perhaps TRBD1 (5 bases). The V end lost 4 bases, the J end lost 7 bases, and 11 bases lay between the germline ends. Germline CDR1 reads MNHNS; CDR2 reads SASEGT. This CDR3 is 13 amino acids long. The CDR3 region has the DNA TGTGCCAGCAGTGGCCGACAGATGCAGCCCCAGCATTTT. Protein: CASSGRQMQPQHF.

This clonotype was observed at least ten times. The chain is built from TRBV6-1 and TRBJ1-1; tentatively, D is TRBD1 (6 bases). The CDR3 loop spans 16 amino acids. With 7 bases removed from V and 5 bases from J, the gap between germline ends came to 23 bases. Germline V CDR1 and CDR2: MNHNS, SASEGT. The CDR3 loop is CASTEGRGGWRTEAFF. CDR3 bases: TGTGCCAGCACCGAGGGTAGGGGGGGTTGGAGGACTGAAGCTTTCTTT.

This clonotype occurred many times. V usage is TRBV28 and J usage is TRBJ2-3; the D gene is possibly TRBD2 (5 bases). Germline V gene lookup returns CDR1 MDHEN and CDR2 SYDVKM. There are 14 residues in the CDR3. V gave up 1 base and J gave up 6 bases, with 11 bases separating them. CDR3 sequence: CASSLSTGVDTQYF. CDR3 DNA sequence: TGTGCCAGCAGTTTATCAACCGGGGTGGATACGCAGTATTTT.

This chain uses TRBV6-1 with TRBJ2-3, with 8 bases that match TRBD1. CDR3 length equals 14 residues. Germline V gene data show CDR1 as MNHNS and CDR2 as SASEGT. Unmatched junction bases numbered 10, after V lost 7 bases and J lost 7 bases. CDR3 protein: CASNRQGIGNTQYF. The CDR3, as DNA: TGTGCCAGCAACCGACAGGGGATAGGGAATACGCAGTATTTT.

This clonotype was seen at least ten times. The chain combines TRBV29-1 with TRBJ1-5; 8 positions agree with TRBD1. The CDR3 is 13 residues long. Per the germline V gene, CDR1 is SQVTM and CDR2 is ANQGSEA. V shed 4 bases, J shed 7 bases, and the junction held 6 bases outside the gene matches. This CDR3 is CSVAGGAAQPQHF. The CDR3 nucleotides are TGCAGCGTTGCAGGGGGCGCCGCCCAGCCCCAGCATTTT.

This clonotype came up many times. The gene calls are TRBV28 and TRBJ2-5; 9 bases are shared with TRBD1. Unmatched junction bases numbered 8, after V lost 3 bases and J lost 3 bases. This CDR3 contains 16 residues. Germline V CDR1 and CDR2: MDHEN, SYDVKM. The CDR3 nucleotides read TGTGCCAGCAGTTTGAGGGGACAGGGCCAAAAAGAGACCCAGTACTTC. Translated, it gives CASSLRGQGQKETQYF.

This clonotype was recorded many times. This chain uses TRBV27 with TRBJ1-6, with D possibly matching TRBD1 (6 bases). Germline-derived CDR1 and CDR2 are MNHEY and SMNVEV (reference sequence). This CDR3 is built from 14 residues. The germline V and J ends were trimmed by 6 bases and 7 bases, with 13 bases remaining between them. CDR3 DNA: TGTGCCAGCAGCGTAACCACAGGGAATTCACCCCTCCACTTT. Translation gives CASSVTTGNSPLHF.

The chain couples TRBV2 to TRBJ2-7; 8 positions agree with TRBD2. V shed 2 bases and J 2 bases; nucleotides not matched to a gene: 2. CDR3 length equals 14 residues. Germline V gene data show CDR1 as SNHLY and CDR2 as FYNNEI. This CDR3 is CASSEPGGPYEQYF. DNA for the CDR3: TGTGCCAGCAGTGAACCGGGAGGGCCCTACGAGCAGTACTTC.

The chain combines TRBV6-1 with TRBJ2-7; 9 nucleotides agree with TRBD1. V shed 6 bases and J 5 bases; nucleotides not matched to a gene: 8. The germline CDR1 and CDR2 sequences are MNHNS and SASEGT. This CDR3 spans 14 amino acids. Here the CDR3 reads CASRPRQGGHEQYF. In DNA form, the CDR3 reads TGTGCCAGCAGACCCCGACAGGGGGGGCACGAGCAGTACTTC.

This sequence joins TRBV5-4 and TRBJ1-6; D possibly corresponds to TRBD1 (6 bases). Trimming left V 2 bases short and J 4 bases short, with 16 bases between. Germline V gives CDR1 SGHNT, CDR2 YYREEE (reference sequence). The CDR3 consists of 17 residues. The CDR3 bases are TGTGCCAGCAGCTTTTTCGCCCGGGGGCCTTATAATTCACCCCTCCACTTT. Encoded protein: CASSFFARGPYNSPLHF.

The rearrangement joins TRBV28 to TRBJ2-5; D remains ambiguous. Germline V gene data show CDR1 as MDHEN and CDR2 as SYDVKM. There are 14 residues in the CDR3. V was pared by 2 bases and J by 4 bases, with 11 bases between. DNA for the CDR3: TGTGCCAGCAGTTTAAGCCCGACGGGAGAGACCCAGTACTTC. Residues: CASSLSPTGETQYF.

This clonotype has ten or more counts. This rearrangement joins TRBV20-1 to TRBJ2-1; TRBD2 agrees at 13 bases. Looked up from germline, CDR1 is DFQATT and CDR2 is SNEGSKA (reference sequence). V gave up 1 base and J gave up 4 bases; unmatched junction bases: 4. The CDR3 contains 16 residues. CDR3 nucleotide sequence: TGCAGTGCTAGAGCCCCGGGACTAGCGGGGTACAATGAGCAGTTCTTC. Amino acids: CSARAPGLAGYNEQFF.

This clonotype turned up a few times. This rearrangement joins TRBV28 to TRBJ2-7; unclear D gene. The CDR3 spans 12 residues. In germline, CDR1 is MDHEN, CDR2 SYDVKM. V lost 4 bases and J 2 bases, leaving 6 bases between the germline ends. The CDR3 is CASSSDAYEQYF. Written as DNA, the CDR3 is TGTGCCAGCAGTTCGGACGCCTACGAGCAGTACTTC.

At least ten counts were recorded for this clonotype. The V gene is TRBV6-2 or TRBV6-3, the J gene TRBJ2-7; no clear D. V was pared by 6 bases and J by 0 bases, with 12 bases between. The CDR3 loop spans 14 amino acids. Germline V lookup: CDR1 MNHEY, CDR2 SVGEGT. The CDR3 region has the DNA TGTGCCAGCAGGCCGGACGGTTCCTCCTACGAGCAGTACTTC. It codes for CASRPDGSSYEQYF.

The chain couples TRBV19 to TRBJ2-1; TRBD1 might be the D (5 bases). V shed 4 bases and J shed 9 bases, with 13 bases lying between them. The CDR3 has 13 amino acids. Germline CDR1 reads LNHDA; CDR2 reads SQIVND (reference sequence). Written as DNA, the CDR3 is TGTGCCAGTAGTACACGCTCAGGGATTGAGCAGTTCTTC. Protein: CASSTRSGIEQFF. Supplemented by reference TRBV19 and TRBJ2-1, the full variable domain reads DGGITQSPKYLFRKEGQNVTLSCEQNLNHDAMYWYRQDPGQGLRLIYYSQIVNDFQKGDIAEGYSVSREKKESFPLTVTSAQKNPTAFYLCASSTRSGIEQFFGPGTRLTVL.

This clonotype was detected ten times or more. The V and J genes are TRBV28 and TRBJ2-3; the D gene could be TRBD1 or TRBD2 (5 bases each). This CDR3 comprises 16 residues. The germline V gene has CDR1 MDHEN and CDR2 SYDVKM. Trimming took off 6 bases at V and 1 base at J, with 17 bases between the two ends. The CDR3 here is CASRASSGPGTDTQYF. DNA of the CDR3: TGTGCCAGCAGGGCGAGCTCGGGACCGGGCACAGATACGCAGTATTTT.

This clonotype occurred a few times. Just one base apart from a much larger clone, this may be a read error. V and J are TRBV28 and TRBJ1-1; D possibly corresponds to TRBD1 (5 bases). CDR1 is MDHEN and CDR2 is SYDVKM in the germline V gene. This CDR3 has 15 amino acids. The CDR3 reads CASSLSGAVSTGAFF. The CDR3 DNA follows: TGTGCCAGCAGTTTATCCGGGGCGGTGAGCACTGGAGCTTTCTTT.

The chain couples TRBV12-3 or TRBV12-4 to TRBJ2-5; 9 bases line up with TRBD1. V was clipped by 6 bases and J by 1 base; unmatched bases: 6. The CDR3 consists of 15 residues. The CDR3: CASSSGTGIQETQYF. CDR3 DNA: TGTGCCAGCAGCTCCGGGACAGGGATCCAAGAGACCCAGTACTTC.

Here the CDR3 reads CASSLEWSNYGYTF. Here the CDR3 DNA reads TGTGCCAGCAGCTTAGAGTGGAGCAACTATGGCTACACCTTC. The chain recombines TRBV11-2 with TRBJ1-2, with D uncertain. CDR3 length: 14 residues. Germline-derived CDR1 and CDR2 are SGHAT and FQNNGV. The V end lost 0 bases, the J end lost 2 bases, and 7 bases lay between the germline ends.